The entry below describes one T cell receptor beta chain. Antigen unknown. The entry originates in a study of cytomegalovirus exposure and HLA in healthy donors. Whole-study results and caveats: The study designated 160 or so TCR beta chains cytomegalovirus-associated.

Sequenced by immunoSEQ multiplex PCR; TCRdb stores in-frame clones only, minus some. The profile covers roughly 60,000 clones, with roughly 94% appearing a single time and over 1% taken by the ten largest. Germline V CDR1 and CDR2: MDHEN, SYDVKM. V shed 3 bases and J 8 bases; nucleotides not matched to a gene: 5. CDR3 size: 14 residues. This receptor was obtained from a woman aged 18-29 years in good health and CMV-seronegative. The chain links TRBV28 to TRBJ2-1; 9 bases are a match to TRBD2. The sample comprised PBMCs. CDR3 nucleotides: TGTGCCAGCAGTTTTTCGGGACTAGCCGATGAGCAGTTCTTC. Amino acids: CASSFSGLADEQFF.